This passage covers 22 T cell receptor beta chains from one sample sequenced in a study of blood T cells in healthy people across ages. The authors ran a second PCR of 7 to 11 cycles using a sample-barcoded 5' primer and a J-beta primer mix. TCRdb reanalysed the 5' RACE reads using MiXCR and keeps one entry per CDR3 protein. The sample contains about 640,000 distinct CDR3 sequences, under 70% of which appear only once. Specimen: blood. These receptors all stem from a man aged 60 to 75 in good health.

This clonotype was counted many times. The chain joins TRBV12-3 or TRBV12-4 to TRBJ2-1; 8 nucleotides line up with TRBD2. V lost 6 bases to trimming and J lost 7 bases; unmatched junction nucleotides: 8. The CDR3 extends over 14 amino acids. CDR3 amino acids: CASRSGGGRNEQFF. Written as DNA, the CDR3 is TGTGCCAGCAGATCCGGCGGGGGGCGGAATGAGCAGTTCTTC.

This CDR3 is CASSPRQGELGEKLFF. CDR3 in DNA: TGTGCCAGCAGCCCGAGACAGGGTGAATTGGGTGAAAAACTGTTTTTT. This chain joins TRBV9 and TRBJ1-4, with 7 positions matching TRBD1. The CDR3 spans 16 residues. With V trimmed by 4 bases and J by 7 bases, 13 bases remained unmatched. Per germline, CDR1 SGDLS and CDR2 YYNGEE.

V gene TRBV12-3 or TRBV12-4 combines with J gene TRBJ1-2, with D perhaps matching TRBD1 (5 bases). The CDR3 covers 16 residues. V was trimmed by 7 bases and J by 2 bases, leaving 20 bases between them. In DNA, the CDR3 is TGTGCCAGCACTCCCGGTCGGGCAGGGAAGAACTATGGCTACACCTTC. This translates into CASTPGRAGKNYGYTF.

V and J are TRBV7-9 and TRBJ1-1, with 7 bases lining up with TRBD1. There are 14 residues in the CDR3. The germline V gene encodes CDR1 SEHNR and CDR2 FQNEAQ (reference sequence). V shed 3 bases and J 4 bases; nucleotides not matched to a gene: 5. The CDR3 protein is CASSLNSGGTEAFF. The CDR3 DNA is TGTGCCAGCAGCTTGAATTCAGGGGGCACTGAAGCTTTCTTT.

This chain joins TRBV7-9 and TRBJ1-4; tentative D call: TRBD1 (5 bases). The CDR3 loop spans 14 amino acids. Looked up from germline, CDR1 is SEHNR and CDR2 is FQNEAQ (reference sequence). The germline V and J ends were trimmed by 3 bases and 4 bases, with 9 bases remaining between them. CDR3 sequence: CASSLGPINEKLFF. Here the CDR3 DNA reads TGTGCCAGCAGCTTGGGACCGATTAATGAAAAACTGTTTTTT.

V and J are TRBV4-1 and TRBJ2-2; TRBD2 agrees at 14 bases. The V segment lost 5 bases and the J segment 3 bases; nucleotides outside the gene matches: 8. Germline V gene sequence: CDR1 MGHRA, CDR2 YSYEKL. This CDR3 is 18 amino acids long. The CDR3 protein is CASSSQGLAGADTGELFF. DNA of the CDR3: TGCGCCAGCAGCTCACAGGGACTAGCGGGGGCGGACACCGGGGAGCTGTTTTTT.

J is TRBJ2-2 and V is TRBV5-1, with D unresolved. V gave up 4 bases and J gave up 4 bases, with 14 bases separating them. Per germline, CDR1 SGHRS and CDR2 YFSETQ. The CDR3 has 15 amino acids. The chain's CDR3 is CASSVGPVSTGELFF. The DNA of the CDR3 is TGCGCCAGCAGCGTCGGGCCGGTTAGCACCGGGGAGCTGTTTTTT.

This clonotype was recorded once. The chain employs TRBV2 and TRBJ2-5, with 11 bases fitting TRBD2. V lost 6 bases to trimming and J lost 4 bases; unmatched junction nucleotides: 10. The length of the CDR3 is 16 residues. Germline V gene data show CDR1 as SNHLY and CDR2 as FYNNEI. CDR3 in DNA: TGTGCCAGCAGCCGACTTAGCGGGGGGGCCGGAGAGACCCAGTACTTC. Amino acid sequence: CASSRLSGGAGETQYF. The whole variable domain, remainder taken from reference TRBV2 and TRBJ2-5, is EPEVTQTPSHQVTQMGQEVILRCVPISNHLYFYWYRQILGQKVEFLVSFYNNEISEKSEIFDDQFSVERPDGSNFTLKIRSTKLEDSAMYFCASSRLSGGAGETQYFGPGTRLLVL.

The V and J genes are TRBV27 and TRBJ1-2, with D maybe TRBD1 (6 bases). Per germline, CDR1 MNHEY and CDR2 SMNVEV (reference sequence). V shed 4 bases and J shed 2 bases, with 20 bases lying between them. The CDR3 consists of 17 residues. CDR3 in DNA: TGTGCCAGCAGTTACCCGAGGACAGTTCGTACCAACTATGGCTACACCTTC. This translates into CASSYPRTVRTNYGYTF.

CDR3 sequence reads: CSADSGTGSTIGYGYTF. The CDR3, as DNA: TGCAGTGCTGACTCCGGGACAGGGAGCACCATTGGGTATGGCTACACCTTC. This chain connects TRBV20-1 to TRBJ1-2, with 9 nucleotides matching TRBD1. CDR1 DFQATT and CDR2 SNEGSKA come from the germline V gene (reference sequence). The V and J ends lost 5 bases and 5 bases, in that order; junction bases with no gene match: 18. The CDR3 loop spans 17 amino acids.

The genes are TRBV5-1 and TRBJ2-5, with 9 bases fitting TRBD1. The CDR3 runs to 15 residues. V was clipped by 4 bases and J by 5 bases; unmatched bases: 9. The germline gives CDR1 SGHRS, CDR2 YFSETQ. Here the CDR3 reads CASSLETDRGETQYF. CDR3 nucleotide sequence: TGCGCCAGCAGCCTCGAGACCGACAGGGGGGAGACCCAGTACTTC.

For the CDR3, the DNA is TGTGCCAGCAGCCAGAACAGGGGGAACACTGAAGCTTTCTTT. Protein: CASSQNRGNTEAFF. The rearrangement joins TRBV3-1 to TRBJ1-1; 7 nucleotides agree with TRBD1. The CDR3 has 14 amino acids. V trimming: 3 bases; J trimming: 1 base; junction bases outside the gene matches: 2. Germline loops: CDR1 LGHDT, CDR2 YNNKEL (reference sequence).

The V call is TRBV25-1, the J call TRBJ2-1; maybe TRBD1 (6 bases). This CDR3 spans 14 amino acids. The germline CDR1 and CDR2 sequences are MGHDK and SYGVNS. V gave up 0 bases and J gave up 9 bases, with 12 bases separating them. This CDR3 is CASSEYIQGGEQFF. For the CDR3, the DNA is TGTGCCAGCAGTGAATACATACAGGGCGGTGAGCAGTTCTTC.

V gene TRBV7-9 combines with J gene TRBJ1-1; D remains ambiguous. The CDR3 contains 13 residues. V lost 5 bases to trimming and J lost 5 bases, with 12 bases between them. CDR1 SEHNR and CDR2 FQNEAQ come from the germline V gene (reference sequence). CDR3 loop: CASSSRVITEAFF. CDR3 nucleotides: TGTGCCAGCAGCAGTAGGGTCATTACTGAAGCTTTCTTT. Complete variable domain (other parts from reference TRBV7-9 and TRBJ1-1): DTGVSQNPRHKITKRGQNVTFRCDPISEHNRLYWYRQTLGQGPEFLTYFQNEAQLEKSRLLSDRFSAERPKGSFSTLEIQRTEQGDSAMYLCASSSRVITEAFFGQGTRLTVV.

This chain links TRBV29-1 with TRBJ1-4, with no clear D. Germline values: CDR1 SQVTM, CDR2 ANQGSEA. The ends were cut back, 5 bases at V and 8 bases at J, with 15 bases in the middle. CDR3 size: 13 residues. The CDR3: CSVTEGLREKLFF. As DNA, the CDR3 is TGCAGCGTTACGGAAGGCCTTCGGGAAAAACTGTTTTTT. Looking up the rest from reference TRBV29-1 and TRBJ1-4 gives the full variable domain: SAVISQKPSRDICQRGTSLTIQCQVDSQVTMMFWYRQQPGQSLTLIATANQGSEATYESGFVIDKFPISRPNLTFSTLTVSNMSPEDSSIYLCSVTEGLREKLFFGSGTQLSVL.

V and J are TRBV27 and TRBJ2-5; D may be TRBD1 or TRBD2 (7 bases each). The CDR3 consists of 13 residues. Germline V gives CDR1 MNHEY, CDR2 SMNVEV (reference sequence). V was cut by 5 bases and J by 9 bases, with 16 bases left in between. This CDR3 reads CASSATGRGPQYF. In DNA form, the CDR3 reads TGTGCCAGCAGTGCGACAGGGAGGGGACCCCAGTACTTC.

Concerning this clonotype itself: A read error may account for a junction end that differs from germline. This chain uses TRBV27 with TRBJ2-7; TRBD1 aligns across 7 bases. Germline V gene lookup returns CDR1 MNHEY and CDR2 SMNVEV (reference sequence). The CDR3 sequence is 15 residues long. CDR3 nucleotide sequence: TGTGCCAGCAGCCGTACAGGGGTAGGGGCCTACGAGCAGTACTTT. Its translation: CASSRTGVGAYEQYF.

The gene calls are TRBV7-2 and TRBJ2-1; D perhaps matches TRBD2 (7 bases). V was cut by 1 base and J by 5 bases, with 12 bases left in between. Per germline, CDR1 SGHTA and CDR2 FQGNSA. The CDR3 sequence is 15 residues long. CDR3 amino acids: CASSLVGGPNNEQFF. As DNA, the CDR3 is TGTGCCAGCAGCTTAGTCGGGGGGCCTAACAATGAGCAGTTCTTC.

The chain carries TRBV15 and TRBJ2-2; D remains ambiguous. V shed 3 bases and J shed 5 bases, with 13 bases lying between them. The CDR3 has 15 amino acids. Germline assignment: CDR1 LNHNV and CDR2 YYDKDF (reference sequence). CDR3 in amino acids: CATSSQLTPTGELFF. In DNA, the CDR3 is TGTGCCACCAGCAGCCAACTAACACCAACCGGGGAGCTGTTTTTT.

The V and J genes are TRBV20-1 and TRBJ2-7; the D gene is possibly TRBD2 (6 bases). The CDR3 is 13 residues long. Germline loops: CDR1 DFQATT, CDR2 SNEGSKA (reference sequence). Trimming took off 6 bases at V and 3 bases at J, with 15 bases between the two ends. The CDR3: CSATGTSNYEQYF. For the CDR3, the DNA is TGCAGTGCAACTGGGACTTCCAACTACGAGCAGTACTTC.

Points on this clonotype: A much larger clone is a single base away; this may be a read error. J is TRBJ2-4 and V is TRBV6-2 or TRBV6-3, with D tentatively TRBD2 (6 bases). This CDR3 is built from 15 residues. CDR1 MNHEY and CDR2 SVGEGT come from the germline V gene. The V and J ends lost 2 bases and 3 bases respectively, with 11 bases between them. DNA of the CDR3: TGTGCCAGCAGTTACGCGGGGATAAACAAAAACATTCAGTACTTC. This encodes CASSYAGINKNIQYF.

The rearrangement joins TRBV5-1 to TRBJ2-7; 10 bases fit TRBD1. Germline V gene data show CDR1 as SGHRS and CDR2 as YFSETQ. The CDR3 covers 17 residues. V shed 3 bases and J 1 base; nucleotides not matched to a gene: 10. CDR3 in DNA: TGCGCCAGCAGCTCCGACCCCTGGACAGGGGGGTCCTACGAGCAGTACTTC. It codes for CASSSDPWTGGSYEQYF.